This T cell receptor (beta chain) was profiled in a study of T cell responses to AZD1222 COVID-19 vaccine. Findings and caveats of the study: Baseline testing showed seropositivity in only a handful of AZD1222 recipients. The donor group comprised mostly white British people and more females; the analysis possibly underestimated clonal diversity. Targets within unmutated variant regions were reportedly found for nearly half of spike-specific TCRs.

V shed 1 base and J shed 0 bases, with 15 bases lying between them. The CDR3 runs to 17 residues. CDR1 is MDHEN, CDR2 SYDVKM, per germline. Points on this clone: Its antigen is not identified.

This table comes from immunoSEQ multiplex PCR, and its TCRdb copy is limited to in-frame clones, with some not included. The sample lists 100,000 to 140,000 clones; around nine tenths were seen once. The sample here was peripheral blood, taken on day 0 of AZD1222 vaccination. J is TRBJ2-5 and V is TRBV28; maybe TRBD2 (7 bases). This receptor was taken from an adult in good health. DNA of the CDR3: TGTGCCAGCAGTTTATCTCGGGGGGCGCGCAACCAAGAGACCCAGTACTTC. The encoded protein is CASSLSRGARNQETQYF.